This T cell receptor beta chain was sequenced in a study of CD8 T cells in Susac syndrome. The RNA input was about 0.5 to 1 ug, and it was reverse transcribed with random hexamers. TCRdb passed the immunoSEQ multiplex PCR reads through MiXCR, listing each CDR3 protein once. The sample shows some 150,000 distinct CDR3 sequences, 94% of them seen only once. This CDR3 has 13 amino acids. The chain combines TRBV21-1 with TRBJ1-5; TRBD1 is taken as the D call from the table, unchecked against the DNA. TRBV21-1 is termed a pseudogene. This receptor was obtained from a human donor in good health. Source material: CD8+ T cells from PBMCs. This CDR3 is CASSKRRGKPQHF. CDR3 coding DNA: TGTGCCAGCAGCAAACGACGGGGGAAACCCCAGCATTTT.